The 24 T cell receptor beta chains reported below all come from one sample, sequenced in a study of T cell changes during pregnancy in multiple sclerosis. The data were produced by immunoSEQ multiplex PCR, yet TCRdb's version contains in-frame clones alone and is incomplete. The sample contains tens of thousands of clones, approximately 90% of which appear only once. Here the sequenced sample was peripheral blood, taken in the second trimester of pregnancy. The receptor set was obtained from a female donor in good health, enrolled as a control in a pregnancy study.

This clone was seen once. This chain joins TRBV5-6 and TRBJ2-5; TRBD1 matches 7 bases. The germline V gene has CDR1 SGHDT and CDR2 YYEEEE. The CDR3 extends over 14 amino acids. V shed 2 bases, J shed 1 base, and the junction held 2 bases outside the gene matches. This CDR3 reads CASSLWDSQETQYF. The CDR3 coding sequence is TGTGCCAGCAGCTTATGGGACAGCCAAGAGACCCAGTACTTC.

The rearrangement joins TRBV19 to TRBJ2-7, with 8 bases lining up with TRBD2. V shed 5 bases, J shed 7 bases, and the junction held 10 bases outside the gene matches. This CDR3 spans 14 amino acids. CDR1 and CDR2 (germline): LNHDA, SQIVND (reference sequence). CDR3 nucleotide sequence: TGTGCCAGTAGTGAGCGGGGGCCAGCGTGGGAGCAGTACTTC. Protein product: CASSERGPAWEQYF.

The chain carries TRBV4-1 and TRBJ1-1; TRBD1 matches at 8 bases. CDR1 and CDR2 (germline): MGHRA, YSYEKL. With 0 bases clipped from V and 11 bases from J, the junction kept 11 bases outside the gene matches. The CDR3 is made up of 15 amino acids. The CDR3 region has the DNA TGCGCCAGCAGCCAAGATGGGGGGACAGGTAATCATGCTTTCTTT. As protein: CASSQDGGTGNHAFF.

The J gene is TRBJ2-5, the V gene TRBV25-1, with D maybe TRBD2 (6 bases). Trimming pared 4 bases from V and 10 bases from J, leaving 16 bases between. The CDR3 covers 13 residues. Germline V lookup: CDR1 MGHDK, CDR2 SYGVNS. The CDR3 DNA reads as TGTGCCAGCAGTGCGGGACTTGGAGGTGGCCAGTACTTC. It yields the protein CASSAGLGGGQYF. The complete variable domain, with remaining parts taken from reference TRBV25-1 and TRBJ2-5, reads EADIYQTPRYLVIGTGKKITLECSQTMGHDKMYWYQQDPGMELHLIHYSYGVNSTEKGDLSSESTVSRIRTEHFPLTLESARPSHTSQYLCASSAGLGGGQYFGPGTRLLVL.

This CDR3 reads CASSRGEVTGELFF. The CDR3 nucleotides are TGTGCCAGCAGCCGGGGGGAGGTCACCGGGGAGCTGTTTTTT. This rearrangement joins TRBV7-2 to TRBJ2-2; TRBD2 aligns across 7 bases. Per germline, CDR1 SGHTA and CDR2 FQGNSA. The V and J ends lost 5 bases and 4 bases, in that order; junction bases with no gene match: 4. The CDR3 extends over 14 amino acids.

The rearrangement joins TRBV9 to TRBJ1-1; a weak D match, TRBD1 (5 bases). This CDR3 spans 16 amino acids. Germline CDR1 SGDLS, CDR2 YYNGEE. Between the trimmed V and J ends, which lost 0 bases and 0 bases, there was a span of 12 bases. The CDR3 loop reads CASSVATGTLNTEAFF. DNA for the CDR3: TGTGCCAGCAGCGTAGCTACAGGAACTTTGAACACTGAAGCTTTCTTT.

In this sample, this clone turned up once. This chain links TRBV7-2 with TRBJ2-1; a possible D gene is TRBD2 (5 bases). Germline V CDR1 and CDR2: SGHTA, FQGNSA. The V end lost 2 bases, the J end lost 7 bases, and 9 bases lay between the germline ends. CDR3 length: 13 amino acids. The CDR3 reads CASSLIGMNEQFF. In DNA, the CDR3 is TGTGCCAGCAGCTTAATCGGGATGAATGAGCAGTTCTTC.

V usage is TRBV15 and J usage is TRBJ2-7; TRBD1 matches at 12 bases. After removal of 3 bases from V and 7 bases from J, the junction contained 10 bases not matched to a gene. The length of the CDR3 is 16 residues. Germline values: CDR1 LNHNV, CDR2 YYDKDF (reference sequence). The chain's CDR3 is CATSSGTGQGAGEQYF. The CDR3 nucleotides are TGTGCCACCAGCAGTGGTACGGGACAGGGGGCGGGGGAGCAGTACTTC.

V gene TRBV7-2 combines with J gene TRBJ2-7; 12 bases line up with TRBD2. This CDR3 has 15 amino acids. Trimming cost V 5 bases and J 4 bases; bases outside gene matches: 6. Per germline, CDR1 SGHTA and CDR2 FQGNSA. CDR3 loop: CASSQGGTSGYEQYF. In nucleotides, the CDR3 is TGTGCCAGCAGCCAGGGGGGGACTAGCGGGTACGAGCAGTACTTC.

CDR3 residues: CAWSPGGGNTEAFF. The CDR3 region has the DNA TGTGCCTGGAGTCCCGGGGGGGGGAACACTGAAGCTTTCTTT. This sequence joins TRBV30 and TRBJ1-1, with D possibly TRBD1 on 5 matching bases. The length of the CDR3 is 14 residues. V shed 2 bases and J shed 1 base, with 11 bases lying between them. Per germline, CDR1 GTSNPN and CDR2 SVGIG (reference sequence).

The chain joins TRBV5-4 to TRBJ2-1; 8 bases are a match to TRBD2. J was trimmed by 8 bases and V by 4 bases; bases with no gene match: 14. There are 16 residues in the CDR3. Germline CDR1 and CDR2: SGHNT and YYREEE (reference sequence). For the CDR3, the DNA is TGTGCCAGCAGCCAAAGGCCGGGACTAGACGTGTATGAGCAGTTCTTC. It is translated as CASSQRPGLDVYEQFF. Together with reference TRBV5-4 and TRBJ2-1, the CDR3 gives the full variable domain: ETGVTQSPTHLIKTRGQQVTLRCSSQSGHNTVSWYQQALGQGPQFIFQYYREEENGRGNFPPRFSGLQFPNYSSELNVNALELDDSALYLCASSQRPGLDVYEQFFGPGTRLTVL.

The rearrangement joins TRBV6-5 to TRBJ1-3; 7 nucleotides align to TRBD1. CDR1 and CDR2 (germline): MNHEY, SVGAGI. CDR3 length: 14 residues. Trimming took 4 bases from V and 2 from J; bases not matched to a gene: 2. The CDR3 sequence: CASSSQGAGNTIYF. The CDR3 DNA reads TGTGCCAGCAGTTCCCAGGGGGCTGGAAACACCATATATTTT.

The chain links TRBV5-1 to TRBJ2-7; 8 bases align to TRBD1. The CDR3 is 15 amino acids. Germline V CDR1 and CDR2: SGHRS, YFSETQ. Unmatched junction bases numbered 6, after V lost 1 base and J lost 3 bases. The CDR3 coding sequence is TGCGCCAGCAGCTTGATCGGGACAGGAGGCTACGAGCAGTACTTC. It specifies CASSLIGTGGYEQYF. Full variable domain (remainder filled in from reference TRBV5-1 and TRBJ2-7): KAGVTQTPRYLIKTRGQQVTLSCSPISGHRSVSWYQQTPGQGLQFLFEYFSETQRNKGNFPGRFSGRQFSNSRSEMNVSTLELGDSALYLCASSLIGTGGYEQYFGPGTRLTVT.

V gene TRBV29-1 combines with J gene TRBJ1-2, with D unclear. Per germline, CDR1 SQVTM and CDR2 ANQGSEA. The CDR3 runs 12 residues. Trimming shortened V by 4 bases and J by 4 bases, and 10 bases separated the two germline ends. The CDR3 region is CSVVREIYGYTF. Written as DNA, the CDR3 is TGCAGCGTTGTGAGGGAGATCTATGGCTACACCTTC.

The chain uses TRBV2 and TRBJ2-5; TRBD2 matches at 9 bases. V lost 3 bases, J lost 5 bases, and 4 bases stayed unmatched. Germline lookup yields CDR1 SNHLY and CDR2 FYNNEI. This CDR3 is built from 14 residues. DNA for the CDR3: TGTGCCAGCAGTGAGCGGGGGGGCAGGGAGACCCAGTACTTC. Translation: CASSERGGRETQYF. Looking up the rest from reference TRBV2 and TRBJ2-5 gives the full variable domain: EPEVTQTPSHQVTQMGQEVILRCVPISNHLYFYWYRQILGQKVEFLVSFYNNEISEKSEIFDDQFSVERPDGSNFTLKIRSTKLEDSAMYFCASSERGGRETQYFGPGTRLLVL.

DNA for the CDR3: TGTGCCAGCAGCTTAATTAGGCGGGTGAAGAACACTGAAGCTTTCTTT. It encodes CASSLIRRVKNTEAFF. The chain carries TRBV7-3 and TRBJ1-1, with D hard to call. The CDR3 extends over 16 amino acids. Germline V gene lookup returns CDR1 SGHTA and CDR2 FQGTGA. The germline V and J ends were trimmed by 1 base and 1 base, with 13 bases remaining between them.

This clone was picked up one time. V and J are TRBV7-3 and TRBJ2-5, with TRBD1 matching over 7 bases. The trim removed 2 bases at V and 2 bases at J, leaving 5 bases unmatched. This CDR3 region has 15 residues. Germline CDR1 and CDR2: SGHTA and FQGTGA. The CDR3 here is CASSLGGQLQETQYF. CDR3 in DNA: TGTGCCAGCAGCTTAGGGGGACAGCTACAAGAGACCCAGTACTTC.

With regard to this clone: Other DNA variants within this sample encode the same CDR3. The V gene is TRBV6-1, the J gene TRBJ1-4; D remains ambiguous. This CDR3 comprises 14 residues. The germline V and J ends were trimmed by 5 bases and 8 bases, with 15 bases remaining between them. Germline lookup yields CDR1 MNHNS and CDR2 SASEGT. The CDR3 is CASSQWVTNEKLFF. The CDR3 DNA sequence: TGTGCCAGCAGTCAGTGGGTGACAAACGAAAAACTGTTTTTT.

The chain recombines TRBV11-3 with TRBJ2-5, with D possibly matching TRBD2 (5 bases). The CDR3 has 13 residues. V gave up 3 bases and J gave up 3 bases, with 8 bases separating them. CDR1 SGHNT and CDR2 YENEEA come from the germline V gene. The CDR3 is CASSLGAKETQYF. CDR3 bases: TGTGCCAGCAGCTTGGGAGCCAAAGAGACCCAGTACTTC.

The rearrangement joins TRBV19 to TRBJ1-1; D is ambiguous. Trimming removed 5 bases from V and 7 bases from J, with 8 bases in between. The CDR3 spans 11 residues. Germline V gene sequence: CDR1 LNHDA, CDR2 SQIVND (reference sequence). CDR3 residues: CASSSYSEAFF. The CDR3 bases are TGTGCCAGTAGTTCCTACAGTGAAGCTTTCTTT.

V is TRBV7-2 and J is TRBJ1-5; unclear D gene. CDR1 SGHTA and CDR2 FQGNSA come from the germline V gene. V dropped 1 base and J dropped 9 bases, with 10 bases sitting between them. This CDR3 is built from 13 residues. The CDR3 spells CASSLDPGGPQHF. In nucleotides, the CDR3 is TGTGCCAGCAGCTTAGACCCCGGTGGGCCCCAGCATTTT.

CDR3 in DNA: TGTGCCAGCAGTTACCAGGGGCCACCCTACGAGCAGTACTTC. Protein: CASSYQGPPYEQYF. The chain recombines TRBV6-6 with TRBJ2-7, with D possibly TRBD1 on 6 matching bases. The CDR3 has 14 amino acids. V lost 2 bases and J lost 2, with 10 bases in between. CDR1 MNHNY and CDR2 SVGAGI come from the germline V gene (reference sequence).

This rearrangement joins TRBV7-9 to TRBJ2-2; possible D gene TRBD1, 6 bases. The V and J ends lost 1 base and 6 bases respectively, with 9 bases between them. Germline values: CDR1 SEHNR, CDR2 FQNEAQ (reference sequence). The CDR3 spans 14 residues. CDR3 DNA sequence: TGTGCCAGCAGCTTAGGACAGGTTCCCGGGGAGCTGTTTTTT. Translation gives CASSLGQVPGELFF.

The chain couples TRBV6-1 to TRBJ2-5, with a tentative D call TRBD2 (6 bases). The V and J ends lost 3 bases and 5 bases respectively, with 16 bases between them. The length of the CDR3 is 15 residues. Germline V gives CDR1 MNHNS, CDR2 SASEGT. CDR3 protein: CASSEVDGGVETQYF. In nucleotides, the CDR3 is TGTGCCAGCAGTGAGGTCGACGGGGGAGTCGAGACCCAGTACTTC.